The next 20 T cell receptor beta chains were all read from a single sample in a study of T cells in Graves' hyperthyroidism and ophthalmopathy. The investigators amplified TCR beta CDR3 regions from RNA transcripts. The TCR CDR3 was amplified in a first-round RT-PCR using the HTBI primer set. MiXCR, run by TCRdb on the multiplex PCR reads, gives a single entry per CDR3 protein. This table holds some 700,000 distinct CDR3 sequences, approximately 15% found once. What was sequenced was blood. These receptors were obtained from a man in his forties or fifties with Graves' hyperthyroidism.

There are a few counts of this clonotype. This chain joins TRBV7-8 and TRBJ2-3; D gene unclear. The V gene lost 5 bases and the J gene lost 4 bases, with 19 bases spanning the gap. The CDR3 consists of 16 residues. The germline CDR1 and CDR2 sequences are SGHVS and FQNEAQ. The CDR3 region has the DNA TGTGCCAGCAGCCCGACCGACGGTGATGGGGCAGATACGCAGTATTTT. Encoded protein: CASSPTDGDGADTQYF.

The rearrangement joins TRBV6-1 to TRBJ2-1; D is possibly TRBD1 (6 bases). Trimming left V 7 bases short and J 0 bases short, with 16 bases between. CDR3 length: 16 residues. CDR1 and CDR2 (germline): MNHNS, SASEGT. For the CDR3, the DNA is TGTGCCAGCACTGTGGGGGCCCGGAGCTCCTACAATGAGCAGTTCTTC. Protein: CASTVGARSSYNEQFF.

This clonotype was counted many times. The chain uses TRBV24-1 and TRBJ2-3, with 7 nucleotides matching TRBD2. Unmatched junction bases numbered 6, after V lost 4 bases and J lost 0 bases. The CDR3 runs 16 residues. Germline values: CDR1 KGHDR, CDR2 SFDVKD. The CDR3 nucleotides are TGTGCCACCAGTGACCCCCGGCGGGAGAGCACAGATACGCAGTATTTT. Translating it yields CATSDPRRESTDTQYF.

The chain recombines TRBV7-9 with TRBJ2-7; either TRBD1 or TRBD2 may fit D (5 bases each). The CDR3 is 16 amino acids. The germline V gene encodes CDR1 SEHNR and CDR2 FQNEAQ (reference sequence). Trimming left V 5 bases short and J 0 bases short, with 17 bases between. The CDR3 reads CASSPSGLGSSYEQYF. In nucleotides, the CDR3 is TGTGCCAGCAGCCCCTCGGGGCTAGGGAGCTCCTACGAGCAGTACTTC.

This clonotype was found many times. The CDR3 DNA reads as TGCGCCAGCAGTGATGGGGGTACCCTAAACACTGAAGCTTTCTTT. Protein product: CASSDGGTLNTEAFF. The J gene is TRBJ1-1, the V gene TRBV10-2, with a possible D match to TRBD1 (5 bases). The germline CDR1 and CDR2 sequences are WSHSY and SAAADI. The CDR3 covers 15 residues. Trimming removed 3 bases from V and 2 bases from J, with 13 bases in between.

This clonotype was found a few times. The CDR3 loop is CSLLEADTQYF. The CDR3 DNA is TGCAGCCTTTTGGAGGCAGATACGCAGTATTTT. V usage is TRBV29-1 and J usage is TRBJ2-3, with D perhaps matching TRBD2 (5 bases). Germline CDR1 SQVTM, CDR2 ANQGSEA. CDR3 length equals 11 residues. The ends were cut back, 8 bases at V and 4 bases at J, with 10 bases in the middle.

The genes are TRBV19 and TRBJ2-5, with D perhaps matching TRBD1 (6 bases). Germline-derived CDR1 and CDR2 are LNHDA and SQIVND (reference sequence). This CDR3 has 16 amino acids. V lost 3 bases to trimming and J lost 5 bases, with 19 bases between them. As DNA, the CDR3 is TGTGCCAGTAGTATGGGGGACCGGACAGCCGGGGAGACCCAGTACTTC. Residues: CASSMGDRTAGETQYF.

As regards this clonotype: With a much larger clone just one base away, this may be a read error. The chain uses TRBV30 and TRBJ1-1, with D hard to call. This CDR3 is built from 13 residues. Germline CDR1 and CDR2: GTSNPN and SVGIG (reference sequence). The CDR3 region has the DNA TGTGTCTGGAGTGTAACAGAGAACACTGAAGCTTTCTTT. It yields the protein CVWSVTENTEAFF. Drawing the rest from reference TRBV30 and TRBJ1-1, the complete variable domain is SQTIHQWPATLVQPVGSPLSLECTVEGTSNPNLYWYRQAAGRGLQLLFYSVGIGQISSEVPQNLSASRPQDRQFILSSKKLLLSDSGFYLCVWSVTENTEAFFGQGTRLTVV.

In its sample, this clonotype was seen many times. This chain links TRBV28 with TRBJ1-5; TRBD1 matches 8 bases. Trimming removed 6 bases from V and 6 bases from J; junction bases left unmatched: 7. The CDR3 covers 14 residues. Germline CDR1 and CDR2: MDHEN and SYDVKM. CDR3 coding DNA: TGTGCCAGCAGCCACGACAGGGGAGGTCAGCCCCAGCATTTT. Translation: CASSHDRGGQPQHF.

This clonotype came up many times. The rearrangement joins TRBV24-1 to TRBJ1-2, with D hard to call. V lost 4 bases and J 4 bases, leaving 12 bases between the germline ends. The CDR3 covers 14 residues. Germline V gene lookup returns CDR1 KGHDR and CDR2 SFDVKD. CDR3 residues: CATSEDQDIYGYTF. The CDR3 bases are TGTGCCACCAGTGAAGATCAGGATATCTATGGCTACACCTTC.

This chain links TRBV7-9 with TRBJ2-3, with a possible D match to TRBD2 (5 bases). CDR1 and CDR2 (germline): SEHNR, FQNEAQ (reference sequence). The CDR3 extends over 15 amino acids. Trimming cost V 2 bases and J 0 bases, with 9 bases left between them. The CDR3 nucleotides are TGTGCCAGCAGCTTATGGCGCGGGAGCACAGATACGCAGTATTTT. The encoded protein is CASSLWRGSTDTQYF.

CDR3 DNA sequence: TGTGCCAGCCCACCCGGACAGGGAGATTACTCACCCCTCCACTTT. This codes for CASPPGQGDYSPLHF. The chain joins TRBV27 to TRBJ1-6, with TRBD1 matching 8 bases. V was clipped by 8 bases and J by 10 bases; unmatched bases: 13. Germline values: CDR1 MNHEY, CDR2 SMNVEV (reference sequence). This CDR3 spans 15 amino acids.

This clonotype was found many times. The rearrangement joins TRBV27 to TRBJ2-2; 15 nucleotides line up with TRBD2. J was trimmed by 7 bases and V by 2 bases; bases with no gene match: 5. The CDR3 is 17 amino acids. Germline-derived CDR1 and CDR2 are MNHEY and SMNVEV (reference sequence). CDR3 DNA sequence: TGTGCCAGCAGTTTAGGACTAGCGGGGGGGATCGGCGGGGAGCTGTTTTTT. Protein: CASSLGLAGGIGGELFF.

The V and J genes are TRBV7-6 and TRBJ2-5; D gene ambiguous. Germline V gene lookup returns CDR1 SGHVS and CDR2 FNYEAQ. The germline V and J ends were trimmed by 5 bases and 5 bases, with 12 bases remaining between them. This CDR3 has 13 amino acids. The CDR3 sequence: CASSVYTEETQYF. The CDR3, as DNA: TGTGCCAGCAGCGTATATACCGAGGAGACCCAGTACTTC.

The J gene is TRBJ1-1, the V gene TRBV12-5, with 8 nucleotides matching TRBD1. The CDR3 contains 14 residues. V shed 4 bases, J shed 10 bases, and the junction held 11 bases outside the gene matches. CDR1 is LGHNT and CDR2 is FRNRAP in the germline V gene. CDR3: CASGSSTGTGGAFF. The CDR3 bases are TGTGCTAGTGGTTCTTCCACCGGGACAGGAGGAGCTTTCTTT.

This clonotype occurred many times. The chain has TRBV28 and TRBJ2-5, with a weak D call TRBD1 (6 bases). CDR1 and CDR2 from the germline V gene are MDHEN and SYDVKM. V was trimmed by 2 bases and J by 4 bases, leaving 14 bases between them. CDR3 length: 15 amino acids. Here the CDR3 DNA reads TGTGCCAGCAGTTTAGAAGGACAGCCGAGAGAGACCCAGTACTTC. Residues: CASSLEGQPRETQYF.

This clonotype was seen more than once but under ten times. The chain carries TRBV18 and TRBJ2-7; possible D gene TRBD1, 5 bases. Germline values: CDR1 KGHSH, CDR2 LQKENI. Trimming cost V 4 bases and J 3 bases, with 13 bases left between them. The CDR3 loop spans 14 amino acids. The CDR3 nucleotides are TGTGCCAGCTCACTACGACAGAGAGGCTACGAGCAGTACTTC. This sequence encodes CASSLRQRGYEQYF.

This clonotype was counted many times. J is TRBJ1-4 and V is TRBV10-3, with 7 bases matching TRBD1. V was clipped by 3 bases and J by 5 bases; unmatched bases: 3. There are 14 residues in the CDR3. CDR1 and CDR2 from the germline V gene are ENHRY and SYGVKD. The CDR3 loop reads CAISELQGNEKLFF. The CDR3 coding sequence is TGTGCCATCAGTGAACTACAGGGGAATGAAAAACTGTTTTTT.

This clonotype came up many times. The chain employs TRBV7-2 and TRBJ1-6, with 9 bases that match TRBD1. Germline-derived CDR1 and CDR2 are SGHTA and FQGNSA. V gave up 0 bases and J gave up 8 bases; unmatched junction bases: 2. The CDR3 covers 15 residues. CDR3 protein: CASSLAGTGHSPLHF. CDR3 sequence (DNA): TGTGCCAGCAGCTTAGCCGGGACAGGGCATTCACCCCTCCACTTT. Full variable domain (outside the CDR3, taken from reference TRBV7-2 and TRBJ1-6): GAGVSQSPSNKVTEKGKDVELRCDPISGHTALYWYRQSLGQGLEFLIYFQGNSAPDKSGLPSDRFSAERTGGSVSTLTIQRTQQEDSAVYLCASSLAGTGHSPLHFGNGTRLTVT.

This clonotype was seen at least ten times. This chain links TRBV28 with TRBJ1-2; 8 nucleotides agree with TRBD1. V was clipped by 6 bases and J by 6 bases; unmatched bases: 6. This CDR3 contains 13 residues. CDR1 is MDHEN and CDR2 is SYDVKM in the germline V gene. The DNA for the CDR3 is TGTGCCAGCAGCTTAAGGGACAGGCATGGCTACACCTTC. Amino acid sequence: CASSLRDRHGYTF.